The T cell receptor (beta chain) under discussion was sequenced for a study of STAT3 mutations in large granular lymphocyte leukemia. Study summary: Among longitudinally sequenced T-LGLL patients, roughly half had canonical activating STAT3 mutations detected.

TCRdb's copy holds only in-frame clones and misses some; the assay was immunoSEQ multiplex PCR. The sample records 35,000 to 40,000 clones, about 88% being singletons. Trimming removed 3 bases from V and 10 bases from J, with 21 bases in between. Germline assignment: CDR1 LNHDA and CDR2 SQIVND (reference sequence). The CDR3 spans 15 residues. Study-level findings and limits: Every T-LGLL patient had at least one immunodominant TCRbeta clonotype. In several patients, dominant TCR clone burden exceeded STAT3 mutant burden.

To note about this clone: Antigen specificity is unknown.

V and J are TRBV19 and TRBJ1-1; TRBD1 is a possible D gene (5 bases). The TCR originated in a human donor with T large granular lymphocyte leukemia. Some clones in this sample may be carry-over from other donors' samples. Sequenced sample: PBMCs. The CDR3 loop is CASSMGRRQFVGAFF. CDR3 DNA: TGTGCCAGTAGTATGGGACGCCGGCAGTTCGTCGGAGCTTTCTTT.